What follows are 9 T cell receptor beta chains derived from one specimen sequenced in a study of T cell responses to AZD1222 COVID-19 vaccine. Here immunoSEQ multiplex PCR was the method, and the copy in TCRdb shows in-frame clones only, minus some. The sample carries 80,000 to 90,000 clones, about nine tenths recorded once. The sample in question was peripheral blood, obtained 28 days after the second AZD1222 dose. These receptors were collected from an adult who received the AZD1222 COVID-19 vaccine.

This chain uses TRBV19 with TRBJ1-2, with 8 bases matching TRBD1. Germline CDR1 LNHDA, CDR2 SQIVND (reference sequence). The CDR3 sequence is 13 residues long. V lost 3 bases and J lost 11; bases outside the gene matches: 8. Written as DNA, the CDR3 is TGTGCCAGTAGTATTCTGGGGACAGGACTGTACACCTTC. Protein: CASSILGTGLYTF.

This sequence joins TRBV6-1 and TRBJ1-6; tentative D call: TRBD1 (5 bases). The CDR3 length is 17 residues. Germline V lookup: CDR1 MNHNS, CDR2 SASEGT. The V end was cut by 1 base, the J end by 9 bases, with 19 bases between. CDR3 residues: CASSEVYGGPGGSPLHF. The CDR3 bases are TGTGCCAGCAGTGAAGTTTATGGTGGCCCTGGGGGTTCACCCCTCCACTTT.

The chain combines TRBV5-1 with TRBJ2-3, with a tentative D call TRBD2 (6 bases). The CDR3 totals 16 residues. Trimming shortened V by 0 bases and J by 1 base, and 12 bases separated the two germline ends. Germline loops: CDR1 SGHRS, CDR2 YFSETQ. Written as DNA, the CDR3 is TGCGCCAGCAGCTTGGCCGGGGCGGGGCGCACAGATACGCAGTATTTT. The encoded protein is CASSLAGAGRTDTQYF.

This clone was observed a handful of times. The chain recombines TRBV7-2 with TRBJ1-1, with D perhaps TRBD1 (6 bases). This CDR3 is built from 13 residues. Trimming removed 5 bases at V and 4 bases at J, with 11 bases between. Germline-derived CDR1 and CDR2 are SGHTA and FQGNSA. The CDR3 DNA follows: TGTGCCAGCAGCACAGGGATCGGCACTGAAGCTTTCTTT. Its protein product is CASSTGIGTEAFF.

This clone was observed a few times. V and J are TRBV7-2 and TRBJ2-7; a possible D gene is TRBD2 (5 bases). Germline V gene sequence: CDR1 SGHTA, CDR2 FQGNSA. V lost 10 bases, J lost 1 base, and 11 bases lay in between. The length of the CDR3 is 12 residues. CDR3 amino acids: CATSGLSYEQYF. The CDR3 region has the DNA TGTGCCACTTCTGGACTTTCCTACGAGCAGTACTTC.

The chain joins TRBV7-9 to TRBJ2-1; 10 bases match TRBD2. Germline CDR1 is SEHNR and CDR2 is FQNEAQ (reference sequence). V was clipped by 1 base and J by 3 bases; unmatched bases: 3. CDR3 length: 16 residues. The CDR3 DNA reads TGTGCCAGCAGCTTAGAACTAGCGGGACTCTACAATGAGCAGTTCTTC. Protein: CASSLELAGLYNEQFF.

The chain recombines TRBV6-2 or TRBV6-3 with TRBJ2-1; tentatively, D is TRBD2 (5 bases). The length of the CDR3 is 18 residues. V lost 3 bases and J lost 5, with 23 bases in between. Germline V gene lookup returns CDR1 MNHEY and CDR2 SVGEGT. CDR3 loop: CASSYGVEDPLRNNEQFF. The CDR3 nucleotides read TGTGCCAGCAGTTATGGGGTGGAGGACCCCCTTAGGAACAATGAGCAGTTCTTC.

The rearrangement uses TRBV19 and TRBJ1-4; D is perhaps TRBD1 (5 bases). This CDR3 has 12 residues. V was clipped by 8 bases and J by 7 bases, with 11 bases between them. Germline CDR1 reads LNHDA; CDR2 reads SQIVND (reference sequence). This chain's CDR3 is CASSQGGEKLFF. The CDR3 DNA reads as TGTGCCAGTTCCCAGGGCGGTGAAAAACTGTTTTTT. Drawing the rest from reference TRBV19 and TRBJ1-4, the complete variable domain is DGGITQSPKYLFRKEGQNVTLSCEQNLNHDAMYWYRQDPGQGLRLIYYSQIVNDFQKGDIAEGYSVSREKKESFPLTVTSAQKNPTAFYLCASSQGGEKLFFGSGTQLSVL.

This sequence joins TRBV27 and TRBJ2-4, with D uncertain. Germline CDR1 is MNHEY and CDR2 is SMNVEV (reference sequence). Trimming removed 4 bases from V and 1 base from J, with 11 bases in between. CDR3 length: 15 amino acids. The CDR3 DNA reads as TGTGCCAGCAGTTCCCAAAGGGCTGCCAAAAACATTCAGTACTTC. It codes for CASSSQRAAKNIQYF.